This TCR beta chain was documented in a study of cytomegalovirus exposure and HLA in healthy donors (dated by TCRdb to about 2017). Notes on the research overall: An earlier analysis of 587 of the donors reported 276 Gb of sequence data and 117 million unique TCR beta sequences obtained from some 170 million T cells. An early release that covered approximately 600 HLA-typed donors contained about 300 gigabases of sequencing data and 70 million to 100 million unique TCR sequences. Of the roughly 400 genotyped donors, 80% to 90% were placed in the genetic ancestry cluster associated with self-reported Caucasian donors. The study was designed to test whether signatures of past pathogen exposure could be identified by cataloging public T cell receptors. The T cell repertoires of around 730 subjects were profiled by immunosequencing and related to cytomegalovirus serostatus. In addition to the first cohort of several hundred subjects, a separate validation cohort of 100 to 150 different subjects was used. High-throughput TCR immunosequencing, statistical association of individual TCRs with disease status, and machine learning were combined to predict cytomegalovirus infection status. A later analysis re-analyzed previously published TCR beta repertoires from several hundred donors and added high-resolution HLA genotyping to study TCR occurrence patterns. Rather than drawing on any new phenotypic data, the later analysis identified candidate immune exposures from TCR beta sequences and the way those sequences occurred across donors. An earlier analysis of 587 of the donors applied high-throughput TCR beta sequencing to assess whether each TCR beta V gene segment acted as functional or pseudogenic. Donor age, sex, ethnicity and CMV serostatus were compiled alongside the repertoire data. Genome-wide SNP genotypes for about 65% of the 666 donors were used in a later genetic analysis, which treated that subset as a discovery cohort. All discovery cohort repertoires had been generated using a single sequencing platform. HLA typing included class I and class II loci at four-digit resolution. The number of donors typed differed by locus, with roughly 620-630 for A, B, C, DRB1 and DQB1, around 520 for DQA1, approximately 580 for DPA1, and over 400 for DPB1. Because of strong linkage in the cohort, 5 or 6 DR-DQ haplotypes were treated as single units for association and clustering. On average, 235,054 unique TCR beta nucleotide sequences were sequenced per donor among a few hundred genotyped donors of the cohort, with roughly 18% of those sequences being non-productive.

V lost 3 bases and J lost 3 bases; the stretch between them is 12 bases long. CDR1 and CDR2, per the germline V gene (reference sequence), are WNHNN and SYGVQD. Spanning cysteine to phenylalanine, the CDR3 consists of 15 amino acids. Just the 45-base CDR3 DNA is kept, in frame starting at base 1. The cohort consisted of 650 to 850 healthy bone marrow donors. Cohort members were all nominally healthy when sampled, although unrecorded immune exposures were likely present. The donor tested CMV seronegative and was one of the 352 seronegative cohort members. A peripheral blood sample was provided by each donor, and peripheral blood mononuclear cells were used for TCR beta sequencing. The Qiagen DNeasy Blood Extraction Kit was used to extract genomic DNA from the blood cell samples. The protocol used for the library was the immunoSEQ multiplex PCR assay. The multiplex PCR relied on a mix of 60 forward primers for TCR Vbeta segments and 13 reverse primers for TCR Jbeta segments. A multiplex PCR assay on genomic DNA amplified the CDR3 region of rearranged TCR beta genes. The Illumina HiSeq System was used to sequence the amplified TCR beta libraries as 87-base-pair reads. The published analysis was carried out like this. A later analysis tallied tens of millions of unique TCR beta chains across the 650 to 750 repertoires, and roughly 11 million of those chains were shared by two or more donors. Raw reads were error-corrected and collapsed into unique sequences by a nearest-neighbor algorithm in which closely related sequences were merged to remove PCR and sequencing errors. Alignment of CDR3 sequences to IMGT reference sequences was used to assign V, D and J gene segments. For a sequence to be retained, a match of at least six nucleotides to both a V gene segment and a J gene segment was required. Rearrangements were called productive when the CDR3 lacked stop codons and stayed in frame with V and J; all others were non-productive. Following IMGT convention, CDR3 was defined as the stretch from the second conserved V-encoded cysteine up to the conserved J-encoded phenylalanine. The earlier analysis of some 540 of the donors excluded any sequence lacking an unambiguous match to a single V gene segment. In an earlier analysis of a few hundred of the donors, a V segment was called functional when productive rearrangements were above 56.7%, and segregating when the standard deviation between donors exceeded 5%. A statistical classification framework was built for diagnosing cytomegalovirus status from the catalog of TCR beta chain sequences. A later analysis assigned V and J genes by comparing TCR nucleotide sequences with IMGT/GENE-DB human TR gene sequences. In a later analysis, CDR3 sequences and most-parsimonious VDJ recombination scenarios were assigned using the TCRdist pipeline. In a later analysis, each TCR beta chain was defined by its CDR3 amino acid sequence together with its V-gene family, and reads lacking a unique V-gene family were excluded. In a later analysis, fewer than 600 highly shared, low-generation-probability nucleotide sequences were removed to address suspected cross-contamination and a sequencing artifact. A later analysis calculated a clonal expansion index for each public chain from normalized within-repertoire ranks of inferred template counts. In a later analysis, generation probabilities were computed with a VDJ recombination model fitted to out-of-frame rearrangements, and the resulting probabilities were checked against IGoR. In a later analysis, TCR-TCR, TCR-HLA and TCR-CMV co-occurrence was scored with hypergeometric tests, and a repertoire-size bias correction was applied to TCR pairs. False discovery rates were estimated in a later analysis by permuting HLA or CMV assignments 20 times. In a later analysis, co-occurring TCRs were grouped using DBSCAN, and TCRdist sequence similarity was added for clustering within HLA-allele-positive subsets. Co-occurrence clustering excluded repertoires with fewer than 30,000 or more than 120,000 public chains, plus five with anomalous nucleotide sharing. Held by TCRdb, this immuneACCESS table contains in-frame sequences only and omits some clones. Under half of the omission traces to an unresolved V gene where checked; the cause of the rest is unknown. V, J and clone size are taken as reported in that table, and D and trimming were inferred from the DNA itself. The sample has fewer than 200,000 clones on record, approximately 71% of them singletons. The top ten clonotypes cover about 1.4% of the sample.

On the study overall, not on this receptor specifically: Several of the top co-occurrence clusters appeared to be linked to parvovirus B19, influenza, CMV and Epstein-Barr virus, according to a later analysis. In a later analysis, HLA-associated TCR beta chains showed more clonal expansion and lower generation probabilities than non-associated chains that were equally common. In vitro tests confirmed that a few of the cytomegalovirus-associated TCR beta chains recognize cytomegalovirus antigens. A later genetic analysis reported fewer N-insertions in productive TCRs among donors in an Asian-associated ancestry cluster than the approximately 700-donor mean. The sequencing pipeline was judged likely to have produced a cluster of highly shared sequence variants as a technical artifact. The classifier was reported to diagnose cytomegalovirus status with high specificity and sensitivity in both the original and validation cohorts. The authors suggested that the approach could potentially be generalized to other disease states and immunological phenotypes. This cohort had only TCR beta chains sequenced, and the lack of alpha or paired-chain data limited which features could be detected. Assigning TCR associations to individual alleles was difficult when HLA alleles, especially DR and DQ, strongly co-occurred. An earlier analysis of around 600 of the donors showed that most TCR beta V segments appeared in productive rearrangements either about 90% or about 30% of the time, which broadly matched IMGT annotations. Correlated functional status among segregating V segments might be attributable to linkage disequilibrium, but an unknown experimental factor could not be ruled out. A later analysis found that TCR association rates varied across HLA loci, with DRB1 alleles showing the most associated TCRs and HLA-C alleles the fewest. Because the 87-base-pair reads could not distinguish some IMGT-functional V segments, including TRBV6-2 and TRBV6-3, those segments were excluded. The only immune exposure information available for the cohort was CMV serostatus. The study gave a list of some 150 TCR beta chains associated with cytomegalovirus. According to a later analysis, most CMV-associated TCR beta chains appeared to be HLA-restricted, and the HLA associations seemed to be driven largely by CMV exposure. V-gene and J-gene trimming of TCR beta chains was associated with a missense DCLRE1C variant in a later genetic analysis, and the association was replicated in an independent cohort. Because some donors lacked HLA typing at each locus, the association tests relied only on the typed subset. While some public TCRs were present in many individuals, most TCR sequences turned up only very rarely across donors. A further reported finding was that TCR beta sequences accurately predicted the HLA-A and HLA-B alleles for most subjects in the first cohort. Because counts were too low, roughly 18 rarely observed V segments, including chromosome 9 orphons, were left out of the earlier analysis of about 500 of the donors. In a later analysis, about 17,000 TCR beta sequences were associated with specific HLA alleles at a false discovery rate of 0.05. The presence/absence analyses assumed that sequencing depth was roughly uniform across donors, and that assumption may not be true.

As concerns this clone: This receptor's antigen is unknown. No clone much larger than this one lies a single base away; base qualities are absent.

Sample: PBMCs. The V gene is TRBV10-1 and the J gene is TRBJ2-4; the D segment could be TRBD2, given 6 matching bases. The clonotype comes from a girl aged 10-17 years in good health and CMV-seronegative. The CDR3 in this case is CASSDGGLDKNIQYF. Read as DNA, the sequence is TGCGCCAGCAGTGATGGGGGGTTGGACAAAAACATTCAGTACTTC.